The T cell receptor beta chain described here comes from a study of T-cell memory formation after mild COVID-19. Study-level information: TCR clusters mostly belonged to single donors. Study conclusions and caveats: CD4/CD8 balance held among clones contracting day 15 to 85, and later expanders leaned CD4+. CM and EM subsets held most contracting CD4+ clones; EMRA held CD8+ ones. Second-wave clones reaching peak frequency on day 37 lacked confirmed SARS-CoV-2 specificity.

This clonotype was seen repeatedly, ten times or more. Its antigen remains unknown. TCRdb reprocessed the 5' RACE reads via MiXCR and lists one record per CDR3 protein. The table shows around 300,000 distinct CDR3 sequences, with approximately 14% occurring only once. The sample consisted of PBMCs or a T cell subset sorted from them (not recorded which). The receptor was derived from a young man who had mild COVID-19 (a few samples of this study predate the infection). Cell type and time point are not known.

Written as DNA, the CDR3 is TGCAGCGGGGGGCGGGAAGAGACCCAGTACTTC. Translating gives CSGGREETQYF. The chain links TRBV29-1 to TRBJ2-5, with D possibly TRBD1 on 6 matching bases. Germline V gene data show CDR1 as SQVTM and CDR2 as ANQGSEA. The CDR3 sequence is 11 residues long. V lost 7 bases to trimming and J lost 3 bases, with 9 bases between them.